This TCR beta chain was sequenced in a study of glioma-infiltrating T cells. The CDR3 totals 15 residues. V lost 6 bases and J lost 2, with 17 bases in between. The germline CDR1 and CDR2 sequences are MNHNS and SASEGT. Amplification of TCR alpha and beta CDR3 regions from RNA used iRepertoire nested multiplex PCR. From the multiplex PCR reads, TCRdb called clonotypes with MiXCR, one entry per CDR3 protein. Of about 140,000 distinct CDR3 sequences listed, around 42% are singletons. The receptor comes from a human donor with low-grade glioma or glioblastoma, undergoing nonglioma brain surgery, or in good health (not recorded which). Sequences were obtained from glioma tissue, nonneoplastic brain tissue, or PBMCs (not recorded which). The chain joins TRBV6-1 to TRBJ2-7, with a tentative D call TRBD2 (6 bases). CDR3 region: CASSPLDGRTYEQYF. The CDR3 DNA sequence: TGTGCCAGCAGCCCCCTTGACGGGAGAACCTACGAGCAGTACTTC.